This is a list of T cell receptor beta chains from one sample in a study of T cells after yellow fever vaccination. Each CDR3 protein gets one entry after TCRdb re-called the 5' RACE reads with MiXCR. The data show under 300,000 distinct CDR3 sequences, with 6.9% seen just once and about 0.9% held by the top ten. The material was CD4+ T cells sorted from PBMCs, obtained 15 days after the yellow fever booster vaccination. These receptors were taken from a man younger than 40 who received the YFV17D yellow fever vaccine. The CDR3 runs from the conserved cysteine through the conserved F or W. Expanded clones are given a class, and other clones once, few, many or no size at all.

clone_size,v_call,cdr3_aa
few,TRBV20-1,CSARTSGRSYEQYF
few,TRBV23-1,CASSQDTLSSTDTQYF
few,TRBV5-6,CASSRQANEQFF
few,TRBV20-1,CSARPRSNTGELFF
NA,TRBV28,CASSPPRPNSYEQYF
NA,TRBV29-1,CSVAYSGRYGDTQYF
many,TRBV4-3,CASSQGQGGNYEQYF
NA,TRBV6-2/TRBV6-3,CASRNGNQETQYF
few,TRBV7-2,CASSSRGGANTDTQYF
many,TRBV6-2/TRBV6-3,CASRAYPRGNQPQHF
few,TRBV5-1,CASSLAQSGGTEAFF
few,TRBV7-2,CASSLDLDRGLRGYTF
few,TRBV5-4,CASSPTGTIGYTF
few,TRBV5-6,CASSYLDREENIQYF
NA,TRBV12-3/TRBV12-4,CASSFNTGQGLTPLHF
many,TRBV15,CATSRGQVKETQYF
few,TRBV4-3,CASSHGRGEGYTF
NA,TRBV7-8,CASSLSFDGRAGDTQYF
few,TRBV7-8,CASSSGRADYGYTF
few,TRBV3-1,CASSLRAGTGVYEQYF
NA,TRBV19,CASQGQAYEQYF
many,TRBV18,CASSPGSDTQYF
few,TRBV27,CASSFSLAGVSTDTQYF
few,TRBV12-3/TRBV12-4,CASNLRGPHTGELFF